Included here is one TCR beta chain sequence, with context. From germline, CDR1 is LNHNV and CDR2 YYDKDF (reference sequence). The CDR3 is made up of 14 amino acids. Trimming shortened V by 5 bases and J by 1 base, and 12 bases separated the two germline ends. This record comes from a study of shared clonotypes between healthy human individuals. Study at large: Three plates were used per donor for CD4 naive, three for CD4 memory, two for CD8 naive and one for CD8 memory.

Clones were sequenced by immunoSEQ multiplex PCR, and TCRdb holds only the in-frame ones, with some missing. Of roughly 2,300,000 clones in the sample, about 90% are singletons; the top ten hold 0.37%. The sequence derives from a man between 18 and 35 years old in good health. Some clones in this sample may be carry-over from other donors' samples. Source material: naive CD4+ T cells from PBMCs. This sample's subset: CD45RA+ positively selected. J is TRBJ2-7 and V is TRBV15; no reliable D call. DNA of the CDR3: TGTGCCACCAGCCAGGACCTCGCTTCCTACGAGCAGTACTTC. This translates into CATSQDLASYEQYF.